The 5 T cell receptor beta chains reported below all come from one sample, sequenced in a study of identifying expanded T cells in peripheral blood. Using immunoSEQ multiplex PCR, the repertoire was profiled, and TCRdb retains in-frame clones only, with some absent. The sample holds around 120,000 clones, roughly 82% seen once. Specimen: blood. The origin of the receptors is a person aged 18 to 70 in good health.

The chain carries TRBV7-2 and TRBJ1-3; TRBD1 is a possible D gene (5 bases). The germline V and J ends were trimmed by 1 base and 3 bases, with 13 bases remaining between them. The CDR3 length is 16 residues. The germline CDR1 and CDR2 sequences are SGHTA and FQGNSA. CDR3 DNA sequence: TGTGCCAGCAGCTTAGAGTCAGGGCAAATTGGAAACACCATATATTTT. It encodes CASSLESGQIGNTIYF.

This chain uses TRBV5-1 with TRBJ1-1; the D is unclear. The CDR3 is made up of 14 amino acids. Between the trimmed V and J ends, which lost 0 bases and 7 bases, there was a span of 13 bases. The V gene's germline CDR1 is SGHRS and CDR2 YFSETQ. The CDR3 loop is CASSLGAVAGEAFF. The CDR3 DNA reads TGCGCCAGCAGCTTGGGGGCCGTGGCAGGTGAAGCTTTCTTT.

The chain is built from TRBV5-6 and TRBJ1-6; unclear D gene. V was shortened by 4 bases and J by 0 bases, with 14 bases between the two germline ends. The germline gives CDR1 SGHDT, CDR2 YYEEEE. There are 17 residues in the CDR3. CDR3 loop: CASSPRRGSSYNSPLHF. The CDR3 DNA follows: TGTGCCAGCAGCCCCCGGAGAGGGAGCTCCTATAATTCACCCCTCCACTTT.

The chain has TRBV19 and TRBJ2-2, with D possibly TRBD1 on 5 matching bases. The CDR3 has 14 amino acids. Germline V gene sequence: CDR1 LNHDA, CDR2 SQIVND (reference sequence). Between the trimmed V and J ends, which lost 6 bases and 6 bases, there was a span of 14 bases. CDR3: CASRSADRPGELFF. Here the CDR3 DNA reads TGTGCCAGTAGAAGCGCCGACAGACCCGGGGAGCTGTTTTTT.

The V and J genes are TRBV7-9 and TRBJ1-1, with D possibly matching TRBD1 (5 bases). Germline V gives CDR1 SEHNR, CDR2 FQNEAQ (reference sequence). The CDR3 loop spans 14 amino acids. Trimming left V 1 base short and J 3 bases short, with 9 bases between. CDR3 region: CASSLEGRDTEAFF. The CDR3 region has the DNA TGTGCCAGCAGCTTAGAGGGGCGGGACACTGAAGCTTTCTTT.